Following are 4 T cell receptor beta chains from one sample sequenced in a study of cytomegalovirus exposure and HLA in healthy donors. The study ran its PCR with 60 Vbeta and 13 Jbeta primers. Using immunoSEQ multiplex PCR, the repertoire was profiled, and TCRdb retains in-frame clones only, with some absent. The sample contains over 150,000 clones, over 70% of which appear only once. What was sequenced was PBMCs. The source is a woman aged 45-65 years in good health and CMV-seropositive.

The chain recombines TRBV7-2 with TRBJ2-1, with a tentative D call TRBD2 (5 bases). Trimming shortened V by 1 base and J by 4 bases, and 5 bases separated the two germline ends. Per the germline V gene, CDR1 is SGHTA and CDR2 is FQGNSA. The length of the CDR3 is 13 residues. The CDR3: CASSLGEYNEQFF. The CDR3 bases are TGTGCCAGCAGCTTAGGGGAGTACAATGAGCAGTTCTTC.

A few counts support this clone. The gene calls are TRBV5-6 and TRBJ2-1; a possible D gene is TRBD1 (5 bases). From germline, CDR1 is SGHDT and CDR2 YYEEEE. The CDR3 is 13 amino acids. CDR3 coding DNA: TGTGCTACTTTTGAGGCTGGGGCCGATGAGCAGTTCTTC. Its translation: CATFEAGADEQFF. Using reference TRBV5-6 and TRBJ2-1 for the parts outside the CDR3, the full variable domain is DAGVTQSPTHLIKTRGQQVTLRCSPKSGHDTVSWYQQALGQGPQFIFQYYEEEERQRGNFPDRFSGHQFPNYSSELNVNALLLGDSALYLCATFEAGADEQFFGPGTRLTVL.

This clone was detected only a few times. The chain employs TRBV2 and TRBJ1-3, with D unclear. The CDR3 extends over 12 amino acids. V was trimmed by 6 bases and J by 5 bases, leaving 8 bases between them. Looked up from germline, CDR1 is SNHLY and CDR2 is FYNNEI. The CDR3 loop is CASSRERNTIYF. Written as DNA, the CDR3 is TGTGCCAGCAGCCGGGAGAGAAACACCATATATTTT.

The V gene is TRBV15, the J gene TRBJ1-1, with TRBD1 identical over 7 bases. J was trimmed by 1 base and V by 6 bases; bases with no gene match: 5. The germline V gene encodes CDR1 LNHNV and CDR2 YYDKDF (reference sequence). This CDR3 spans 14 amino acids. CDR3 loop: CATSTGQTNTEAFF. In nucleotides, the CDR3 is TGTGCCACCAGTACGGGACAGACGAACACTGAAGCTTTCTTT. Filled out from reference TRBV15 and TRBJ1-1, the complete variable domain reads DAMVIQNPRYQVTQFGKPVTLSCSQTLNHNVMYWYQQKSSQAPKLLFHYYDKDFNNEADTPDNFQSRRPNTSFCFLDIRSPGLGDTAMYLCATSTGQTNTEAFFGQGTRLTVV.